This T cell receptor (beta chain) originates from a study of shared clonotypes between healthy human individuals (TCRdb year 2020). About the investigation overall: A few men and two women, aged 18 to 49 years, made up the cohort. For each donor, three plates each were used for CD4 naive and CD4 memory, two plates were used for CD8 naive, and one plate was used for CD8 memory. To estimate repertoire size and how much clonotype sharing occurs between individuals, the study deeply sequenced the blood TCR repertoires of several healthy adults. To increase sequencing depth and limit assay-specific biases, TCR repertoire library preparation and sequencing were carried out by different laboratories using diverse techniques. Per donor, leukapheresis produced somewhere between about 0.94 and 8.9 billion PBMCs.

Study-level results and caveats: Higher generation probabilities were observed for clonotypes shared by all four sorted-subset donors than for non-shared clonotypes. Naive subsets generally had larger estimated clonotype richness than memory subsets. Even with the large sequencing depth, rarefaction of the sorted-subset datasets indicated that sequencing was incomplete. Because the study included a small number of donors, the genetic and exposure-history diversity represented was limited. Sampling was limited to blood, and TCR repertoires in tissue likely differ from TCR repertoires in blood. Based on pairwise subsampling, the degree of clonotype sharing among donors was expected to be affected by sequencing depth. Sharing across four donors was observed for roughly 5.4% of naive CD4, 3% to 3.5% of naive CD8, 2% to 2.5% of memory CD4, and around 0.44% of memory CD8 clonotypes.

For the CD8 naive samples, CD45RO-negative cells were positively selected for CCR7, yielding a CD45RA+CCR7+ population from which TemRA cells were excluded. Healthy HIV-negative adults with no recently reported acute infections or vaccinations were included as donors. Every donor was a Caucasian adult residing in Nashville, Tennessee, USA. Blood was obtained by leukapheresis, after which PBMCs were separated by Ficoll-Histopaque density gradient centrifugation and cryopreserved in liquid nitrogen vapor phase. Analytical flow cytometry was used to check the purity and quantity of every magnetically sorted T cell population. Each sorted fraction had its genomic DNA isolated and then quantified by UV absorbance on a Nanodrop 2000c. Using the deep immunoSEQ assay, TCR CDR3 regions were amplified from genomic DNA by multiplex PCR. Genomic DNA extracted from each cell subset was distributed evenly over all wells of several immunoSEQ 96-well plates, and each plate served as one replicate. For sorted subsets, about 210 ng of genomic DNA, equivalent to some 33,000 T cell genomes, went into each replicate PCR. The purified libraries were quantified using a Qubit 3.0 fluorometer, sized with a Bioanalyzer 2100, and then quantified again using the KAPA Library Quantification kit. Every immunoSEQ 96-well plate was sequenced on a dedicated single-read 150-cycle Illumina NextSeq 550 flow cell. Concerning the study's data processing: Because the immunoSEQ output included only junctional sequences and no quality scores, the filtering could not be the same as the filtering used for full-length reads. Sequences were annotated with PyIR, a Python wrapper for IgBLAST v1.9, using IMGT germline references to assign V/J genes and CDR3. Reads with weak V/J assignments (E-value above 1e-6), missing CDR3, stop codons, out-of-frame junctions, or ambiguous translated residues were removed. V3J clonotypes were defined by identical inferred V gene, J gene, and CDR3 amino acid sequence. To compute the percentage overlap between repertoires, the number of shared unique clonotypes was divided by the size of the smaller repertoire. RTK rarefaction, the Chao1 estimator, and Recon v2.1 estimates of unobserved clonotypes were used to assess repertoire richness. For all TCRbeta clonotypes obtained by the gDNA method from a handful of donors, generation probabilities were computed with OLGA. TCRdb carries this immuneACCESS record with in-frame sequences only. Its versions omit some clonotypes, under half of them owing to an unresolved V gene in the studies checked, with the rest unexplained. The DNA was the basis for D and trimming; V, J and clone size are from that table. The table for this sample lists 550,000 to 600,000 clones; 95% to 98% of them were counted only once. 0.3% of the sample comes from the top ten.

About this clone itself: Its antigen is currently not known. Base-call qualities are not available, and no considerably larger clone is one nucleotide away.

The CDR3, from cysteine to phenylalanine, totals 15 residues. Kept here is only the CDR3 DNA, which spans 45 bases and is read in frame from base 1. CDR1 and CDR2, looked up from the germline V gene, are SNHLY and FYNNEI. Between the V and J ends, shortened by 11 bases and 0 bases respectively, the junction contains 17 bases. Sample: naive CD8+ T cells sorted from blood. Explained via the paper, the cell subset or site label denotes: CD45RA+CCR7+. This sequence uses TRBV2 and TRBJ1-5, with the D gene uncertain. This TCR was recovered from a man younger than 45 in good health. CDR3 region: CASQGDYNSNQPQHF. The nucleotide sequence is TGTGCCTCCCAAGGTGACTACAATAGCAATCAGCCCCAGCATTTT.